Shown below are 23 T cell receptor beta chains from a single sample sequenced in a study of persistence of HIV-infected CD4 T cells (dated by TCRdb to 2018 to 2021). The immunoSEQ hsTCRB assay version 4, run in survey mode, was used to sequence TCRbeta repertoires from genomic DNA. Sourced from immuneACCESS, this table was stored by TCRdb with only in-frame sequences that have V and J called. A share of the clones is absent; for the studies checked, an unresolved V gene accounts for under half, and the remainder has no known explanation. This sample comprises approximately 32,000 clones, 80% to 90% of them detected only once. 15% to 20% of the sample rests with the top ten. Their specific antigens are unknown. The intended sense of this specimen's treatment or condition label: suppressive antiretroviral therapy. A pool of overlapping 15-mer peptides from HIV-1 Gag, at around 1 ug per peptide per mL, was used to stimulate the cells. Nonresponding CD40L-negative CD69-negative CD45RO-high memory CD4+ T cells were sorted as memory populations depleted of antigen-responding cells.

The starting material was CD4+ T cells sorted from PBMCs after approximately 18-hour stimulation, obtained from a patient who received antiretroviral therapy. The meaning of the sample's cell subset or site label: CD40L-CD69- CD45RO-high memory CD4 T cells not responding to Gag peptides. Every receptor here comes from an adult woman with HIV who was CMV-seropositive.

This clone turned up a few times. The CDR3 region is CASSHPAILSRTGKTGELFF. As DNA, the CDR3 is TGCGCCAGCAGCCACCCGGCTATCCTTTCGAGGACAGGGAAAACCGGGGAGCTGTTTTTT. The chain carries TRBV4-1 and TRBJ2-2; 8 nucleotides match TRBD1. The CDR3 loop spans 20 amino acids. Germline V lookup: CDR1 MGHRA, CDR2 YSYEKL. The ends lost 3 bases at V and 5 bases at J; junction bases unmatched: 20.

The chain joins TRBV7-9 to TRBJ2-1; D is unclear. V dropped 7 bases and J dropped 5 bases, with 6 bases sitting between them. The CDR3 is 11 residues long. In germline, CDR1 is SEHNR, CDR2 FQNEAQ (reference sequence). The CDR3 nucleotides are TGTGCCAGCAAGGGTCACAATGAGCAGTTCTTC. Amino acids: CASKGHNEQFF.

The chain links TRBV24-1 to TRBJ2-5; no clear D gene. The germline V gene has CDR1 KGHDR and CDR2 SFDVKD. This CDR3 is built from 11 residues. The V end was cut by 4 bases, the J end by 2 bases, with 1 base between. CDR3 sequence: CATSEQETQYF. In DNA, the CDR3 is TGTGCCACCAGTGAGCAAGAGACCCAGTACTTC.

The rearrangement uses TRBV20-1 and TRBJ2-5; D may be TRBD1 (5 bases). The V gene lost 3 bases and the J gene lost 5 bases, with 13 bases spanning the gap. CDR3 length: 13 amino acids. The germline V gene has CDR1 DFQATT and CDR2 SNEGSKA (reference sequence). CDR3 amino acids: CSASRGPGETQYF. The CDR3 DNA follows: TGCAGTGCTAGTAGGGGCCCGGGTGAGACCCAGTACTTC.

This clone appeared a few times. This chain uses TRBV7-3 with TRBJ2-5; 8 positions match TRBD2. Germline assignment: CDR1 SGHTA and CDR2 FQGTGA. The CDR3 has 11 amino acids. Trimming at V came to 5 bases and at J to 7 bases, leaving 0 bases not matched to a gene. The CDR3 loop reads CASSAGGTQYF. CDR3 nucleotide sequence: TGTGCCAGCAGCGCGGGGGGGACCCAGTACTTC.

A single count supports this clone. The rearrangement joins TRBV7-3 to TRBJ2-2; possibly TRBD1 or TRBD2 for D (5 bases each). The CDR3 loop spans 14 amino acids. Trimming removed 3 bases at V and 2 bases at J, with 7 bases between. CDR1 and CDR2 from the germline V gene are SGHTA and FQGTGA. In DNA form, the CDR3 reads TGTGCCAGCAGCTTGGGGACCAACACCGGGGAGCTGTTTTTT. Its translation: CASSLGTNTGELFF.

The chain carries TRBV10-3 and TRBJ1-5; weak D call: TRBD1 (6 bases). CDR3 length: 14 residues. Germline values: CDR1 ENHRY, CDR2 SYGVKD. The V gene lost 5 bases and the J gene lost 7 bases, with 15 bases spanning the gap. The CDR3: CAISTSGGGQPQHF. In DNA, the CDR3 is TGTGCCATCAGTACGAGTGGGGGCGGGCAGCCCCAGCATTTT.

The chain combines TRBV29-1 with TRBJ2-1; D is uncertain. There are 12 residues in the CDR3. Germline V CDR1 and CDR2: SQVTM, ANQGSEA. The V and J ends lost 0 bases and 9 bases respectively, with 9 bases between them. In nucleotides, the CDR3 is TGCAGCGTTGAAGAGTCTCTGACTGAGCAGTTCTTC. It codes for CSVEESLTEQFF.

V gene TRBV2 combines with J gene TRBJ2-7; D gene uncertain. The CDR3 is made up of 13 amino acids. V dropped 4 bases and J dropped 0 bases, with 7 bases sitting between them. Germline V gene data show CDR1 as SNHLY and CDR2 as FYNNEI. CDR3 residues: CASSVYSSYEQYF. Here the CDR3 DNA reads TGTGCCAGCAGTGTGTACAGCTCCTACGAGCAGTACTTC.

The chain links TRBV28 to TRBJ1-2; D gene unclear. The germline V gene encodes CDR1 MDHEN and CDR2 SYDVKM. The CDR3 is 10 residues long. V was shortened by 4 bases and J by 7 bases, with 4 bases between the two germline ends. The CDR3 coding sequence is TGTGCCAGCAGTTCCGGTGGCTACACCTTC. Residues: CASSSGGYTF.

The chain uses TRBV5-1 and TRBJ1-2; 7 bases fit TRBD1. The germline V gene has CDR1 SGHRS and CDR2 YFSETQ. With 0 bases clipped from V and 4 bases from J, the junction kept 3 bases outside the gene matches. The CDR3 sequence is 14 residues long. The CDR3 spells CASSLGGDSYGYTF. The CDR3 region has the DNA TGCGCCAGCAGCTTGGGTGGGGACAGCTATGGCTACACCTTC.

The genes are TRBV5-1 and TRBJ2-1; 9 nucleotides agree with TRBD1. CDR3 length equals 16 residues. Trimming took 4 bases from V and 2 from J; bases not matched to a gene: 7. In germline, CDR1 is SGHRS, CDR2 YFSETQ. The DNA of the CDR3 is TGCGCCAGCAGCGTACCGGGACAGGGAACCTACAATGAGCAGTTCTTC. Translated: CASSVPGQGTYNEQFF.

This sequence joins TRBV6-5 and TRBJ1-6; no reliable D call. CDR1 and CDR2 from the germline V gene are MNHEY and SVGAGI. Trimming stripped 0 bases from V and 10 bases from J, with 4 bases between. The CDR3 contains 12 residues. The CDR3 sequence is CASSYSGSPLHF. Written as DNA, the CDR3 is TGTGCCAGCAGTTACTCAGGGTCACCCCTCCACTTT.

The genes are TRBV20-1 and TRBJ2-1; no clear D gene. Trimming left V 6 bases short and J 7 bases short, with 4 bases between. This CDR3 is 9 amino acids long. CDR1 is DFQATT, CDR2 SNEGSKA, per germline (reference sequence). In DNA form, the CDR3 reads TGCAGTGCGGGGAATGAGCAGTTCTTC. Translating gives CSAGNEQFF.

The rearrangement joins TRBV11-3 to TRBJ1-1; TRBD1 is a possible D gene (5 bases). Trimming took 3 bases from V and 10 from J, leaving 9 bases between them. The CDR3 runs to 11 residues. CDR1 is SGHNT, CDR2 YENEEA, per germline. CDR3 sequence reads: CASSLGEGAFF. CDR3 nucleotide sequence: TGTGCCAGCAGCTTGGGGGAGGGAGCTTTCTTT.

Comment on this clone: Different DNA sequences within this sample yield the same CDR3. J is TRBJ1-5 and V is TRBV18; possible D gene TRBD1, 6 bases. From germline, CDR1 is KGHSH and CDR2 LQKENI. Trimming removed 2 bases from V and 2 bases from J, with 7 bases in between. The CDR3 has 14 amino acids. CDR3 sequence (DNA): TGTGCCAGCTCACCAGGGGGCCGCAATCAGCCCCAGCATTTT. It encodes CASSPGGRNQPQHF.

The rearrangement links TRBV2 to TRBJ2-1, with D unresolved. The germline V and J ends were trimmed by 4 bases and 0 bases, with 19 bases remaining between them. CDR1 and CDR2 (germline): SNHLY, FYNNEI. The CDR3 runs 18 residues. In DNA form, the CDR3 reads TGTGCCAGCAGTGGAGGAAGGTCCGCCGGCGGCTCCTACAATGAGCAGTTCTTC. It translates to CASSGGRSAGGSYNEQFF.

As to this clone: Additional DNA sequences in this sample encode the identical CDR3. The chain has TRBV7-6 and TRBJ1-4, with 10 bases that match TRBD1. Germline CDR1 SGHVS, CDR2 FNYEAQ. The trim removed 1 base at V and 7 bases at J, leaving 0 bases unmatched. CDR3 size: 14 residues. CDR3 bases: TGTGCCAGCAGCTTAGGGACAGGGGGTGAAAAACTGTTTTTT. Translation: CASSLGTGGEKLFF.

The gene calls are TRBV7-8 and TRBJ1-2, with D maybe TRBD1 (6 bases). V gave up 5 bases and J gave up 6 bases, with 19 bases separating them. This CDR3 has 15 amino acids. Germline V lookup: CDR1 SGHVS, CDR2 FQNEAQ. In nucleotides, the CDR3 is TGTGCCAGCAGCCTGGGAGGGGCAGGGGAAGATGGCTACACCTTC. It encodes CASSLGGAGEDGYTF.

V and J are TRBV3-1 (or the pseudogene TRBV3-2) and TRBJ1-2, with 7 bases fitting TRBD1. After removal of 3 bases from V and 4 bases from J, the junction contained 5 bases not matched to a gene. This CDR3 contains 14 residues. Germline V CDR1 and CDR2: LGHDT, YNNKEL (reference sequence). CDR3 bases: TGTGCCAGCAGCCAGCGACAGGGCCTCTATGGCTACACCTTC. This codes for CASSQRQGLYGYTF.

This sequence joins TRBV29-1 and TRBJ2-7; 8 bases are a match to TRBD1. This CDR3 region has 14 residues. Trimming removed 2 bases from V and 9 bases from J; junction bases left unmatched: 12. Germline CDR1 reads SQVTM; CDR2 reads ANQGSEA. CDR3 in DNA: TGCAGCGTTGAAAGACAGGGGTTACAACGTGTGCAGTACTTC. Translated: CSVERQGLQRVQYF.

The rearrangement links TRBV15 to TRBJ1-5; tentatively, D is TRBD1 (5 bases). Germline V gives CDR1 LNHNV, CDR2 YYDKDF (reference sequence). V gave up 8 bases and J gave up 6 bases, with 14 bases separating them. There are 13 residues in the CDR3. The CDR3 spells CATAVRVGQPQHF. The CDR3 nucleotides read TGTGCCACCGCGGTCAGGGTGGGTCAGCCCCAGCATTTT.

Of note for this clone: Different DNA sequences within this sample yield the same CDR3. The CDR3 DNA reads as TGCGCCAGCAGTGAAGACGGGGGCGCGAACACCGGGGAGCTGTTTTTT. This codes for CASSEDGGANTGELFF. The genes are TRBV10-1 and TRBJ2-2; either TRBD1 or TRBD2 may fit D (6 bases each). CDR3 size: 16 residues. Between the trimmed V and J ends, which lost 3 bases and 0 bases, there was a span of 11 bases. Per the germline V gene, CDR1 is WNHNN and CDR2 is SYGVQD (reference sequence).